Below, 10 T cell receptor beta chains from the same sample are listed, as sequenced in a study of cytomegalovirus exposure and HLA in healthy donors. The PCR employed 60 Vbeta primers together with 13 Jbeta primers. Profiling relied on immunoSEQ multiplex PCR, and the TCRdb table lists in-frame clones only, not all of them. The sample has some 140,000 clones; 80% are singletons. The sample taken for sequencing was PBMCs. These receptors were taken from a man aged 25-45 years in good health and CMV-seronegative.

The rearrangement uses TRBV6-6 and TRBJ2-1; 10 nucleotides match TRBD2. After removal of 7 bases from V and 6 bases from J, the junction contained 12 bases not matched to a gene. Per germline, CDR1 MNHNY and CDR2 SVGAGI (reference sequence). CDR3 length: 16 residues. The CDR3, as DNA: TGTGCCAGCACCGACGGAGCGGGAGGGCCTCTCAATGAGCAGTTCTTC. This gives the protein CASTDGAGGPLNEQFF.

The chain uses TRBV5-3 and TRBJ2-7; 15 bases match TRBD2. TRBV5-3 is flagged as an ORF with uncertain function. The CDR3 has 15 amino acids. The J segment lost 6 bases and the V segment lost 3 bases, leaving 4 bases of the junction unmatched. The DNA of the CDR3 is TGTGCCAGAAGCTCCCCGGGACTAGCGGGAGGCGAGCAGTACTTC. It translates to CARSSPGLAGGEQYF.

V is TRBV5-5 and J is TRBJ2-1, with D perhaps TRBD2 (5 bases). The V gene lost 2 bases and the J gene lost 1 base, with 13 bases spanning the gap. In germline, CDR1 is SGHKS, CDR2 YYEKEE (reference sequence). The CDR3 runs 16 residues. The CDR3 DNA sequence: TGTGCCAGCAGCTTTGGCCCAGCGGCGTCCTACAATGAGCAGTTCTTC. Its protein is CASSFGPAASYNEQFF.

The chain has TRBV19 and TRBJ2-7, with 8 bases identical to TRBD1. The CDR3 length is 15 residues. In germline, CDR1 is LNHDA, CDR2 SQIVND (reference sequence). Trimming removed 7 bases from V and 0 bases from J; junction bases left unmatched: 8. The CDR3, as DNA: TGTGCCAGTAAGAAGGGACAGGCTAGCTCCTACGAGCAGTACTTC. Translated, it gives CASKKGQASSYEQYF. Supplemented by reference TRBV19 and TRBJ2-7, the full variable domain reads DGGITQSPKYLFRKEGQNVTLSCEQNLNHDAMYWYRQDPGQGLRLIYYSQIVNDFQKGDIAEGYSVSREKKESFPLTVTSAQKNPTAFYLCASKKGQASSYEQYFGPGTRLTVT.

The rearrangement joins TRBV5-1 to TRBJ1-3, with D unresolved. The CDR3 has 14 amino acids. Deletions cut 4 bases from V and 2 bases from J, with 10 bases between. Germline loops: CDR1 SGHRS, CDR2 YFSETQ. For the CDR3, the DNA is TGCGCCAGCAGCGGCGGCCTCGCTGGAAACACCATATATTTT. The encoded protein is CASSGGLAGNTIYF.

CDR3 sequence (DNA): TGTGCCAGCAGCTTACGCCGACAGGGGAACCACGAGCAGTACTTC. This encodes CASSLRRQGNHEQYF. V and J are TRBV7-9 and TRBJ2-7, with 8 nucleotides matching TRBD1. Trimming took 2 bases from V and 5 from J; bases not matched to a gene: 8. The CDR3 is 15 residues long. Germline V gene data show CDR1 as SEHNR and CDR2 as FQNEAQ (reference sequence).

This clone was seen a few times. The chain recombines TRBV6-1 with TRBJ2-1, with 12 bases lining up with TRBD2. Germline V gene lookup returns CDR1 MNHNS and CDR2 SASEGT. The ends lost 6 bases at V and 9 bases at J; junction bases unmatched: 6. This CDR3 comprises 14 residues. Here the CDR3 reads CASRGLAGNSEQFF. CDR3 in DNA: TGTGCCAGCAGAGGACTAGCGGGGAACAGTGAGCAGTTCTTC.

This chain joins TRBV18 and TRBJ1-2; 7 bases align to TRBD1. The germline V gene encodes CDR1 KGHSH and CDR2 LQKENI. CDR3 length: 15 residues. V gave up 3 bases and J gave up 4 bases; unmatched junction bases: 8. The CDR3 protein is CASSPGTARPYGYTF. The CDR3 bases are TGTGCCAGCTCACCCGGGACAGCCCGGCCCTATGGCTACACCTTC.

The V and J genes are TRBV28 and TRBJ2-7, with a weak D call TRBD1 (6 bases). The CDR3 loop spans 16 amino acids. V was clipped by 5 bases and J by 0 bases, with 17 bases between them. Germline V lookup: CDR1 MDHEN, CDR2 SYDVKM. CDR3 in DNA: TGTGCCAGCAGTGGACCAGGGGCCCCCTACTCCTACGAGCAGTACTTC. Encoded protein: CASSGPGAPYSYEQYF.

The genes are TRBV6-5 and TRBJ1-4; 7 bases map to TRBD1. Per germline, CDR1 MNHEY and CDR2 SVGAGI. Trimming cost V 1 base and J 8 bases; bases outside gene matches: 7. The CDR3 covers 15 residues. Here the CDR3 DNA reads TGTGCCAGCAGTTACTGGGTAGGGGGCGGAGAAAAACTGTTTTTT. Protein sequence: CASSYWVGGGEKLFF.